Listed below are T cell receptor beta chains from one sample, sequenced in a study of technical replicates of blood from a handful of donors. Sequencing was performed with immunoSEQ multiplex PCR; in TCRdb, only in-frame clones are kept and a portion is missing. The data hold roughly 100,000 clones, with approximately 96% observed a single time. Sequenced: T cells isolated from PBMCs. The receptor source for this set is a human donor in good health. Each CDR3 is given with its conserved first and last residue. A D gene is named only where the DNA matches it firmly. A row's size may be missing; if present it is once, few, many or a size class.

D	V	J	size	CDR3	DNA
TRBD1	TRBV5-1	TRBJ1-5	NA	CASSLGTGYSNQPQHF	TGCGCCAGCAGCTTGGGGACAGGTTATAGCAATCAGCCCCAGCATTTT
NA	TRBV27	TRBJ2-2	NA	CASSLWADRNTGELFF	TGTGCCAGCAGTTTGTGGGCGGACAGGAACACCGGGGAGCTGTTTTTT
TRBD1	TRBV5-1	TRBJ2-7	NA	CASSPGQSSYEQYF	TGCGCCAGCAGCCCGGGACAGAGCTCCTACGAGCAGTACTTC
TRBD1	TRBV29-1	TRBJ1-1	few	CSVALGQGGWNTEAFF	TGCAGCGTCGCCCTAGGACAGGGAGGATGGAACACTGAAGCTTTCTTT
TRBD1	TRBV10-3	TRBJ1-1	NA	CAIRTDRATEAFF	TGTGCCATCAGAACTGACAGGGCCACTGAAGCTTTCTTT
NA	TRBV30	TRBJ1-5	NA	CAWETGWGQPQHF	TGTGCCTGGGAAACAGGTTGGGGTCAGCCCCAGCATTTT
NA	TRBV27	TRBJ2-7	NA	CASSPGTLSSYEQYF	TGTGCCAGCAGCCCCGGGACACTTAGCTCCTACGAGCAGTACTTC
NA	TRBV10-1	TRBJ1-1	NA	CASSGNMNTEAFF	TGCGCCAGCAGTGGAAACATGAACACTGAAGCTTTCTTT
TRBD1	TRBV30	TRBJ1-1	once	CAWSLGTGNTEAFF	TGTGCCTGGAGTTTAGGGACAGGCAACACTGAAGCTTTCTTT
TRBD1	TRBV15	TRBJ1-2	NA	CATSQTGGKGYGYTF	TGTGCCACCAGCCAGACAGGGGGCAAGGGTTATGGCTACACCTTC
TRBD1	TRBV27	TRBJ1-5	NA	CASRSQGASQPQHF	TGTGCCAGCAGGTCTCAGGGGGCGAGTCAGCCCCAGCATTTT
TRBD1	TRBV14	TRBJ1-1	NA	CASSRRRDSMNTEAFF	TGTGCCAGCAGCCGCCGCCGGGACAGCATGAACACTGAAGCTTTCTTT
NA	TRBV20-1	TRBJ2-7	NA	CSASPTAEQYF	TGCAGTGCTAGTCCGACAGCCGAGCAGTACTTC
NA	TRBV11-3	TRBJ2-7	NA	CASSPDRTLYEQYF	TGTGCCAGCAGCCCCGACAGGACCCTCTACGAGCAGTACTTC
TRBD1	TRBV14	TRBJ2-6	NA	CASSQRSGTVVSGANVLTF	TGTGCCAGCAGCCAACGATCCGGGACAGTAGTGTCTGGGGCCAACGTCCTGACTTTC
NA	TRBV28	TRBJ2-1	NA	CASSFGRGSPNEQFF	TGTGCCAGCAGTTTTGGCAGGGGCAGCCCCAATGAGCAGTTCTTC
TRBD1	TRBV5-4	TRBJ2-7	NA	CASSLGQGAYEQYF	TGTGCCAGCAGCTTGGGACAGGGGGCCTACGAGCAGTACTTC
NA	TRBV18	TRBJ2-3	NA	CASSQIPLHTDTQYF	TGTGCCAGCTCACAAATCCCCTTACACACAGATACGCAGTATTTT
TRBD1	TRBV5-4	TRBJ1-1	NA	CASRGTVMNTEAFF	TGTGCCAGCAGGGGGACAGTCATGAACACTGAAGCTTTCTTT
NA	TRBV5-5	TRBJ1-2	NA	CASSLDRVGDYGYTF	TGTGCCAGCAGCTTGGACAGGGTGGGGGACTATGGCTACACCTTC
NA	TRBV6-5	TRBJ2-7	NA	CASSYSVLRGTYEQYF	TGTGCCAGCAGTTACTCCGTGCTCCGGGGGACCTACGAGCAGTACTTC
NA	TRBV5-1	TRBJ2-7	NA	CASSGGGRNYEQYF	TGCGCCAGCAGCGGCGGTGGTAGGAACTACGAGCAGTACTTC
NA	TRBV5-6	TRBJ2-3	NA	CASSLLGWSDTQYF	TGTGCCAGCAGCCTGCTGGGCTGGTCGGATACGCAGTATTTT
TRBD2	TRBV30	TRBJ2-3	NA	CAWSGLAGRTDTQYF	TGTGCCTGGAGTGGGCTAGCGGGGCGCACAGATACGCAGTATTTT
TRBD2	TRBV4-1	TRBJ2-1	once	CASSQGSGVYNEQFF	TGCGCCAGCAGCCAAGGGAGCGGGGTCTACAATGAGCAGTTCTTC
TRBD2	TRBV5-1	TRBJ2-1	NA	CASTPGSGRFDSYNEQFF	TGCGCCAGCACCCCCGGTAGCGGGAGATTTGACTCCTACAATGAGCAGTTCTTC
NA	TRBV19	TRBJ2-5	NA	CASSIGQQETQYF	TGTGCCAGTAGTATAGGACAGCAAGAGACCCAGTACTTC